A selection of T cell receptor beta chains follows, all from one sample in a study of OX40 agonist ivuxolimab in advanced cancers. TCRdb's table, derived via immunoSEQ multiplex PCR, lists solely in-frame clones and lacks some. This table has some 50,000 clones, 85% to 90% appearing once. The sequencing here drew on CD4+ or CD8+ T cells sorted from blood, taken in a trial of the OX40 agonist ivuxolimab. These receptors were collected from an adult with an advanced solid tumor such as melanoma, head and neck, liver or kidney cancer. Each CDR3 is given with its conserved first and last residue. The D gene is left open where the match is weak. Not all rows give a size; the values are once, few, many and, for expanded clones, a class.

NA	NA	TRBV7-9	TRBJ2-3	19	CASSAHPVEGPRRSDTQYF	TGTGCCAGCAGCGCCCACCCTGTGGAGGGCCCAAGGCGGTCAGATACGCAGTATTTT
NA	NA	TRBV7-6	TRBJ2-1	12	CASSTEGYEQFF	TGTGCCAGCAGCACCGAGGGGTACGAGCAGTTCTTC
NA	NA	TRBV4-2	TRBJ2-2	18	CASSQRPLGVANAGELFF	TGTGCCAGCAGCCAAAGGCCCCTAGGCGTGGCAAACGCCGGGGAGCTGTTTTTT
NA	NA	TRBV14	TRBJ2-2	17	CASSQPPGSRGTGELFF	TGTGCCAGCAGCCAGCCCCCGGGAAGCAGGGGCACCGGGGAGCTGTTTTTT
TRBD2	once	TRBV7-9	TRBJ2-1	18	CASSWVVGGGGVEGEQFF	TGTGCCAGCAGCTGGGTCGTTGGCGGGGGAGGGGTTGAGGGTGAGCAGTTCTTC
TRBD1	NA	TRBV27	TRBJ1-5	14	CASSLYRGHQPQHF	TGTGCCAGCAGTCTCTACAGGGGGCATCAGCCCCAGCATTTT
NA	NA	TRBV30	TRBJ1-1	13	CAWSVNEISEAFF	TGTGCCTGGAGTGTAAATGAAATCTCTGAAGCTTTCTTT
NA	NA	TRBV6-5	TRBJ2-2	11	CASINGGELFF	TGTGCCAGCATTAATGGCGGGGAGCTGTTTTTT
TRBD2	NA	TRBV4-2	TRBJ2-7	14	CASSSSGGAYEQYF	TGTGCCAGCAGTTCTAGCGGGGGGGCCTACGAGCAGTACTTC
NA	NA	TRBV28	TRBJ1-2	11	CASKGYYGYTF	TGTGCCAGTAAGGGGTACTATGGCTACACCTTC
NA	NA	TRBV6-6	TRBJ1-4	13	CASTPRGNEKLFF	TGTGCCAGCACTCCCAGGGGTAACGAAAAACTGTTTTTT
TRBD2	NA	TRBV4-1	TRBJ2-3	16	CASSHGGLAGADTQYF	TGCGCCAGCAGCCATGGAGGACTAGCGGGAGCCGATACGCAGTATTTT
NA	NA	TRBV7-9	TRBJ2-2	17	CASSFPQGGENTGELFF	TGTGCCAGCAGCTTCCCGCAGGGGGGGGAGAACACCGGGGAGCTGTTTTTT
NA	NA	TRBV28	TRBJ2-7	14	CAARETGDLNEQYF	TGTGCCGCCCGTGAGACGGGAGATCTCAACGAGCAGTACTTC
TRBD1	once	TRBV25-1	TRBJ1-6	18	CASSPSRGGGGIGSPLHF	TGTGCCAGCAGTCCATCCCGCGGGGGAGGGGGCATCGGGTCACCCCTCCACTTT
TRBD2	NA	TRBV6-4	TRBJ2-1	14	CASGSGGAINEQFF	TGTGCCAGCGGCAGCGGGGGGGCCATCAATGAGCAGTTCTTC
NA	NA	TRBV27	TRBJ2-1	16	CASSLGFGTLSNEQFF	TGTGCCAGCAGTTTAGGGTTCGGGACCCTGAGCAATGAGCAGTTCTTC
TRBD2	NA	TRBV7-6	TRBJ2-5	20	CASSPSWQASGGMPQETQYF	TGTGCCAGCAGCCCTAGCTGGCAGGCTAGCGGGGGAATGCCCCAAGAGACCCAGTACTTC
NA	NA	TRBV19	TRBJ2-7	13	CASSIVSGHEQYF	TGTGCCAGTAGTATAGTATCGGGGCACGAGCAGTACTTC
NA	NA	TRBV11-2	TRBJ2-7	12	CASKGILREQYF	TGTGCCAGCAAAGGGATCCTAAGGGAGCAGTACTTC
NA	NA	TRBV19	TRBJ2-7	11	CASRSSYEQYF	TGTGCCAGTAGGTCCTCCTACGAGCAGTACTTC
NA	NA	TRBV19	TRBJ2-3	12	CASTSTADTQYF	TGTGCCAGTACCTCGACCGCCGATACGCAGTATTTT
NA	NA	TRBV28	TRBJ1-5	14	CASKGGRGNQPQHF	TGTGCCAGCAAGGGAGGGAGGGGTAATCAGCCCCAGCATTTT
TRBD2	NA	TRBV30	TRBJ2-1	13	CAWTAGAGNEQFF	TGTGCCTGGACAGCGGGGGCAGGTAATGAGCAGTTCTTC
NA	NA	TRBV4-1	TRBJ2-7	14	CASSPMTSTYEQYF	TGCGCCAGCAGCCCAATGACTAGTACCTACGAGCAGTACTTC
TRBD1	NA	TRBV15	TRBJ2-1	15	CATSWALMTGTEQFF	TGTGCCACCAGCTGGGCATTAATGACAGGGACAGAACAGTTCTTC
NA	NA	TRBV11-2	TRBJ1-1	11	CASSDTGEAFF	TGTGCCAGCAGCGACACGGGTGAAGCTTTCTTT
TRBD2	NA	TRBV6-4	TRBJ2-6	19	CASSDSGTSGSSGANVLTF	TGTGCCAGCAGTGACTCTGGGACTAGCGGGAGCTCTGGGGCCAACGTCCTGACTTTC
TRBD1	NA	TRBV7-9	TRBJ2-7	14	CASSSRDRTYEQYF	TGTGCCAGCAGTTCCCGGGACAGGACTTACGAGCAGTACTTC
NA	NA	TRBV19	TRBJ2-7	14	CASSISSVGNEQYF	TGTGCCAGTAGTATAAGTTCAGTGGGGAACGAGCAGTACTTC
NA	NA	TRBV6-6	TRBJ1-5	13	CASSTGSRQPQHF	TGTGCCAGCAGCACAGGTTCTCGGCAGCCCCAGCATTTT
TRBD2	once	TRBV27	TRBJ2-2	16	CASSLIAGANTGELFF	TGTGCCAGCAGTTTAATAGCGGGGGCGAACACCGGGGAGCTGTTTTTT
NA	NA	TRBV6-5	TRBJ2-3	16	CASSYSSTLFTDTQYF	TGTGCCAGCAGTTATTCTAGCACCTTATTCACAGATACGCAGTATTTT
NA	NA	TRBV4-2	TRBJ2-7	14	CASSQDLAPLEQYF	TGTGCCAGCAGCCAAGATTTGGCCCCACTCGAGCAGTACTTC
NA	once	TRBV15	TRBJ2-7	12	CATSDSSYEQYF	TGTGCCACCAGCGACAGCTCCTACGAGCAGTACTTC
NA	NA	TRBV27	TRBJ1-5	15	CASSLGLGSNQPQHF	TGTGCCAGCAGCCTCGGGCTAGGAAGCAATCAGCCCCAGCATTTT